The 10 T cell receptor beta chains below all came from one sample that was sequenced in a study of T-cell memory formation after mild COVID-19. MiXCR was run by TCRdb on the 5' RACE reads, yielding one entry per CDR3 protein. The repertoire holds 550,000 to 600,000 distinct CDR3 sequences, with roughly 21% as singletons. Material for sequencing was PBMCs or a T cell subset sorted from them (not recorded which). The receptors were sampled from an adult woman who had mild COVID-19 (a few samples of this study predate the infection). Cell type and time point are not known.

This clonotype has just a few counts. The V and J genes are TRBV5-5 and TRBJ1-1; no reliable D call. The V and J ends lost 2 bases and 4 bases respectively, with 12 bases between them. The CDR3 length is 14 residues. Germline values: CDR1 SGHKS, CDR2 YYEKEE (reference sequence). This chain's CDR3 is CASSFFGVRTEAFF. The DNA of the CDR3 is TGTGCCAGCAGCTTTTTCGGGGTGCGCACTGAAGCTTTCTTT.

This chain uses TRBV12-3 or TRBV12-4 with TRBJ2-5; a weak D match, TRBD1 (6 bases). The CDR3 runs 14 residues. Trimming removed 6 bases at V and 3 bases at J, with 14 bases between. The chain's CDR3 is CASSSNTGKETQYF. The CDR3 nucleotides read TGTGCCAGCAGCTCCAATACAGGGAAAGAGACCCAGTACTTC.

This chain links TRBV6-1 with TRBJ2-3, with TRBD1 matching 9 bases. The CDR3 is 15 residues long. The junction had 11 bases not matched to a gene; V was cut back by 6 bases and J by 7 bases. Germline CDR1 reads MNHNS; CDR2 reads SASEGT. The DNA for the CDR3 is TGTGCCAGCAGCGAGGGACAGGGAAGAGGTCATACGCAGTATTTT. Protein sequence: CASSEGQGRGHTQYF.

This clonotype was seen more than once but under ten times. The rearrangement links TRBV24-1 to TRBJ2-2; 9 bases map to TRBD1. Per germline, CDR1 KGHDR and CDR2 SFDVKD. The CDR3 length is 14 residues. V was clipped by 9 bases and J by 4 bases; unmatched bases: 5. CDR3 nucleotides: TGTGCCACCGGGGGGGGACAGGGCACCGGGGAGCTGTTTTTT. Its translation: CATGGGQGTGELFF.

This clonotype came up a few times. CDR3 amino acids: CASSLAFGEEAFF. In nucleotides, the CDR3 is TGTGCCAGCAGCTTAGCGTTTGGGGAGGAAGCTTTCTTT. V usage is TRBV7-2 and J usage is TRBJ1-1; D gene unclear. V gave up 0 bases and J gave up 8 bases, with 10 bases separating them. In germline, CDR1 is SGHTA, CDR2 FQGNSA. CDR3 length: 13 residues.

The chain employs TRBV6-2 or TRBV6-3 and TRBJ1-5; 9 nucleotides agree with TRBD1. V shed 2 bases, J shed 6 bases, and the junction held 11 bases outside the gene matches. Germline V gene lookup returns CDR1 MNHEY and CDR2 SVGEGT. The CDR3 covers 17 residues. The CDR3 here is CASSYDLQGAVVQPQHF. The CDR3 DNA follows: TGTGCCAGCAGTTACGACTTACAGGGGGCCGTAGTTCAGCCCCAGCATTTT.

This chain connects TRBV20-1 to TRBJ2-7; D is unresolved. The CDR3 extends over 11 amino acids. Trimming removed 6 bases from V and 3 bases from J, with 9 bases in between. Germline CDR1 is DFQATT and CDR2 is SNEGSKA (reference sequence). The CDR3 region is CSASKDYEQYF. In nucleotides, the CDR3 is TGCAGTGCCTCCAAGGACTACGAGCAGTACTTC.

This clonotype was seen a few times. This chain connects TRBV30 to TRBJ2-2; D call uncertain. Trimming left V 1 base short and J 2 bases short, with 8 bases between. The germline V gene has CDR1 GTSNPN and CDR2 SVGIG (reference sequence). CDR3 size: 14 residues. The CDR3 DNA follows: TGTGCCTGGAGTGCGTTTCAAAACACCGGGGAGCTGTTTTTT. Residues: CAWSAFQNTGELFF.

The chain uses TRBV19 and TRBJ2-6; D is unresolved. The germline V and J ends were trimmed by 1 base and 0 bases, with 7 bases remaining between them. The CDR3 consists of 16 residues. From germline, CDR1 is LNHDA and CDR2 SQIVND (reference sequence). DNA for the CDR3: TGTGCCAGTAGTATAGGGGTTCACTCTGGGGCCAACGTCCTGACTTTC. Translated, it gives CASSIGVHSGANVLTF.

A few counts support this clonotype. V is TRBV11-3 and J is TRBJ2-5; no clear D. The CDR3 runs to 13 residues. The germline CDR1 and CDR2 sequences are SGHNT and YENEEA. The V end was cut by 3 bases, the J end by 4 bases, with 9 bases between. The CDR3, as DNA: TGTGCCAGCAGCTTTAATCTGGGAGAGACCCAGTACTTC. Its translation: CASSFNLGETQYF.